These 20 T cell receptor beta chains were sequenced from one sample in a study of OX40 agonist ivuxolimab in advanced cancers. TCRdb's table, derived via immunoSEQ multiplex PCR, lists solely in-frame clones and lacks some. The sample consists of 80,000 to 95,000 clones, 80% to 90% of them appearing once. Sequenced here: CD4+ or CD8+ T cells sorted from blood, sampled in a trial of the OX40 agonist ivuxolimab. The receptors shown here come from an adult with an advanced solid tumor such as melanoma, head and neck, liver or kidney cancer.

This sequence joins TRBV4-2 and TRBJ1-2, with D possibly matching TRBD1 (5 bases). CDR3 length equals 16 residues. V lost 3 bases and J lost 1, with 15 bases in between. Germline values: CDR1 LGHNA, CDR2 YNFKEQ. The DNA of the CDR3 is TGTGCCAGCAGCCATGCCGGGACCGCCTATAACTATGGCTACACCTTC. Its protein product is CASSHAGTAYNYGYTF.

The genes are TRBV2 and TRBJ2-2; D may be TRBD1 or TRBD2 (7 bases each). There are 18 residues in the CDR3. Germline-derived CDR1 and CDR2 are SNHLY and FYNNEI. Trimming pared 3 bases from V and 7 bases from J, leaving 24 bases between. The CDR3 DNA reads TGTGCCAGCAGTGACCTCCGGGGGGACAGAGGGGTCGACGGGGAGCTGTTTTTT. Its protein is CASSDLRGDRGVDGELFF.

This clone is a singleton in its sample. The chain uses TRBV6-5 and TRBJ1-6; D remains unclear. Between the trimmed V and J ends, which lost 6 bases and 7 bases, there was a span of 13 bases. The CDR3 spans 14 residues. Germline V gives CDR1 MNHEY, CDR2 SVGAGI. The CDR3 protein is CASSSSSWNSPLHF. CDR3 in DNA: TGTGCCAGCAGCTCCTCCTCATGGAATTCACCCCTCCACTTT.

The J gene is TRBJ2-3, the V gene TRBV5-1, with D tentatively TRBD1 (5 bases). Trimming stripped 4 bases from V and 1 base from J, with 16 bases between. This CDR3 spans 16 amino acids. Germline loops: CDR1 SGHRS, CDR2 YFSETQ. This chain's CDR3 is CASSPQPLGGTDTQYF. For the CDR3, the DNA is TGCGCCAGCAGCCCCCAACCCCTAGGGGGCACAGATACGCAGTATTTT.

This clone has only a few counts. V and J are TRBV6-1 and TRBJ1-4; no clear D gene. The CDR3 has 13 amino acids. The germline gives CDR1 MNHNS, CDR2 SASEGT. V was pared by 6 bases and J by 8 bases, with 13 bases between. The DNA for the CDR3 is TGTGCCAGCAGGGTAGCCTCGATGGAAAAACTGTTTTTT. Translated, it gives CASRVASMEKLFF.

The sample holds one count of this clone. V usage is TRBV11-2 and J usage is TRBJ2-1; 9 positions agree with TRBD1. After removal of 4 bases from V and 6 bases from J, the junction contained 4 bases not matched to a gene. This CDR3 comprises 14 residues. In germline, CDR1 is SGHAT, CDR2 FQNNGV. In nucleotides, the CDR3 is TGTGCCAGCAGCTCGACGGGACAGGGCAATGAGCAGTTCTTC. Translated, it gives CASSSTGQGNEQFF. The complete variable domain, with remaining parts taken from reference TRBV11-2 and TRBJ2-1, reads EAGVAQSPRYKIIEKRQSVAFWCNPISGHATLYWYQQILGQGPKLLIQFQNNGVVDDSQLPKDRFSAERLKGVDSTLKIQPAKLEDSAVYLCASSSTGQGNEQFFGPGTRLTVL.

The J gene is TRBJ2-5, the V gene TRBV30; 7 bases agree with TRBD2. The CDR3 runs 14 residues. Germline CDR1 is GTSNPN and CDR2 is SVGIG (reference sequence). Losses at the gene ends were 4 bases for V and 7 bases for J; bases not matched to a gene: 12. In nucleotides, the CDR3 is TGTGCCTGGAAGAGACGGGAGGCCGCCGGGACCCAGTACTTC. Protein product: CAWKRREAAGTQYF.

The CDR3 loop is CASSVGKLGGLDTEAFF. The CDR3 bases are TGTGCCAGCAGCGTGGGCAAGTTGGGGGGGCTCGACACTGAAGCTTTCTTT. The chain couples TRBV9 to TRBJ1-1, with D possibly TRBD1 on 6 matching bases. V was pared by 2 bases and J by 3 bases, with 20 bases between. CDR1 and CDR2 from the germline V gene are SGDLS and YYNGEE. The CDR3 has 17 amino acids.

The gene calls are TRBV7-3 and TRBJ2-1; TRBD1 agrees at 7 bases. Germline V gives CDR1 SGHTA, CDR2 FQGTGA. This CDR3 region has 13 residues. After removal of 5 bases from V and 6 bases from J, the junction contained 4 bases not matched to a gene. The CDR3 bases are TGTGCCAGCAGCGTGACAGGGATCAATGAGCAGTTCTTC. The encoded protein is CASSVTGINEQFF.

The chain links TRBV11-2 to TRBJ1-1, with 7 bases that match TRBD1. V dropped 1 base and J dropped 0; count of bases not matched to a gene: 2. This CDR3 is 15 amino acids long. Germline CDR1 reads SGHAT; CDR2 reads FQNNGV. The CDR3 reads CASSLGQGLNTEAFF. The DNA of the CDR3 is TGTGCCAGCAGCTTAGGACAGGGCCTGAACACTGAAGCTTTCTTT.

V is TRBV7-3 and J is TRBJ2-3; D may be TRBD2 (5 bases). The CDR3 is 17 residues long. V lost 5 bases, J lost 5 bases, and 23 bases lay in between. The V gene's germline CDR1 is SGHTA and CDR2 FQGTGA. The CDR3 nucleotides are TGTGCCAGCAGCCTCTTTGCACCTTCTTCCGGGGTAGATACGCAGTATTTT. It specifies CASSLFAPSSGVDTQYF.

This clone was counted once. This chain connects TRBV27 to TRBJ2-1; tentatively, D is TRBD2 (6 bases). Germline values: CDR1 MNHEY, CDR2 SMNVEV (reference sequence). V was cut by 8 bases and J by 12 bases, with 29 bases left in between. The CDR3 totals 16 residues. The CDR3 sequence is CASARAGLVTSGGQFF. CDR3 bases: TGTGCCAGCGCGCGGGCGGGGCTAGTCACATCGGGCGGGCAGTTCTTC.

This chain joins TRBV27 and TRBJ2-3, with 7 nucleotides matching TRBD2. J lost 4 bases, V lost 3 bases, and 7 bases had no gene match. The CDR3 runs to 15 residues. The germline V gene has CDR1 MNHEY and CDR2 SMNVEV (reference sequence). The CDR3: CASSLGSGASDTQYF. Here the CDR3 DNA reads TGTGCCAGCAGTTTGGGAAGCGGGGCGTCAGATACGCAGTATTTT.

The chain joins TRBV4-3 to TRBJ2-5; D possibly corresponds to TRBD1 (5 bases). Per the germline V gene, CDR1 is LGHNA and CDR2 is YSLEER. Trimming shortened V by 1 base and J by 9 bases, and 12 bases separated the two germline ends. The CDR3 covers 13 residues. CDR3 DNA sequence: TGCGCCAGCAGCCAAGGACCAGGGATGGCCCAGTACTTC. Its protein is CASSQGPGMAQYF.

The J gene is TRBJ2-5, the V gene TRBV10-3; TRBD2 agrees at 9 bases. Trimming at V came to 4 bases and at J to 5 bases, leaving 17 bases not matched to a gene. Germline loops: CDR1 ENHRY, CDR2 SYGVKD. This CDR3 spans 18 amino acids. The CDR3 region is CAISGAALGGGASETQYF. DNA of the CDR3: TGTGCCATCAGTGGGGCCGCTCTAGGCGGGGGGGCGTCCGAGACCCAGTACTTC.

The DNA for the CDR3 is TGTGCCAGCAGTCCCCGGGCCACAAAGGGCGAAAAACTGTTTTTT. Protein sequence: CASSPRATKGEKLFF. This chain joins TRBV6-5 and TRBJ1-4; no clear D gene. Germline CDR1 MNHEY, CDR2 SVGAGI. V was pared by 5 bases and J by 8 bases, with 18 bases between. The CDR3 is made up of 15 amino acids.

The CDR3 loop reads CASSSTGLEEKLFF. For the CDR3, the DNA is TGCGCCAGCAGCTCTACAGGACTGGAAGAAAAACTGTTTTTT. The chain carries TRBV5-1 and TRBJ1-4, with a tentative D call TRBD1 (5 bases). Trimming removed 3 bases from V and 8 bases from J, with 14 bases in between. Germline V gene lookup returns CDR1 SGHRS and CDR2 YFSETQ. The CDR3 totals 14 residues.

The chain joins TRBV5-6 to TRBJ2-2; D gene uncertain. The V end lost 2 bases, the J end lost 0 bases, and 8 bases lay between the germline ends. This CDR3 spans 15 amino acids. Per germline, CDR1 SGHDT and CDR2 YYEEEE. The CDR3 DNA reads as TGTGCCAGCAGCTTCGATGCAACGAACACCGGGGAGCTGTTTTTT. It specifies CASSFDATNTGELFF.

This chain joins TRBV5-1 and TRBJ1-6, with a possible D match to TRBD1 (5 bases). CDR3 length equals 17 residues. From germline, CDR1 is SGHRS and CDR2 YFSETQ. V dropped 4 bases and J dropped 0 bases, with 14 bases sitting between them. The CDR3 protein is CASSVGPPSSYNSPLHF. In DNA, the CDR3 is TGCGCCAGCAGCGTGGGACCGCCAAGCTCCTATAATTCACCCCTCCACTTT. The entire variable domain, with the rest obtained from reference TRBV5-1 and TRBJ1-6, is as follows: KAGVTQTPRYLIKTRGQQVTLSCSPISGHRSVSWYQQTPGQGLQFLFEYFSETQRNKGNFPGRFSGRQFSNSRSEMNVSTLELGDSALYLCASSVGPPSSYNSPLHFGNGTRLTVT.

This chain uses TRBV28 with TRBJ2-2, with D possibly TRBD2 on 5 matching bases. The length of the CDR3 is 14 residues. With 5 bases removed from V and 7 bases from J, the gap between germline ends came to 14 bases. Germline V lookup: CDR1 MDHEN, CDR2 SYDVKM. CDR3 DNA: TGTGCCAGCAGTCCGGGTGGGGAGAGCGGGGAGCTGTTTTTT. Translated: CASSPGGESGELFF.